This TCR beta chain was sequenced during a study of regulatory T cells in long-lasting Graves disease. Study in general: A definition of persistent Graves' disease required over 5 years of antithyroid drugs plus positive TSH receptor antibodies.

Researchers made TCR beta libraries by using iRepertoire HTBI primers and running Arm-PCR on CDR3 regions. TCRdb called the multiplex PCR reads again in MiXCR, with one record for every CDR3 protein. The sample lists 400,000 to 500,000 distinct CDR3 sequences; roughly 23% were seen once. Time point described: persistent/refractory GD, antithyroid drugs over 5 years with positive TRAb. Extracted PBMC RNA gave rise to the TCR library. The CDR3 is made up of 15 amino acids. Looked up from germline, CDR1 is LNHNV and CDR2 is YYDKDF (reference sequence). Trimming pared 2 bases from V and 4 bases from J, leaving 14 bases between. This clonotype has at least ten counts.

This rearrangement joins TRBV15 to TRBJ1-2, with a possible D match to TRBD1 (6 bases). Sequencing was performed on peripheral blood mononuclear cells (PBMCs), taken when the disease was refractory, from a patient treated with antithyroid drugs. This TCR was sampled from a female donor with Graves disease. The CDR3, as DNA: TGTGCCACCAGCAGAAGTACAGGGAATTCCTATGGCTACACCTTC. Protein sequence: CATSRSTGNSYGYTF.